The present TCR beta chain was sequenced within a study of metastatic and nonmetastatic thyroid tumors. The entire patient cohort was treatment-naive prior to thyroid surgery. This CDR3 has 14 amino acids. Germline assignment: CDR1 MDHEN and CDR2 SYDVKM. This clone showed up many times. This may stem from a read error, because a much larger clone lies one nucleotide away. MiXCR was used by TCRdb to re-call the PCR reads. Among roughly 98,000 clones listed, around 14% were seen once. The receptor was isolated from a female donor with papillary thyroid cancer or a benign thyroid nodule (not recorded which). Some clones in this sample may be carry-over from other donors' samples. Sample: blood. The chain has TRBV28 and TRBJ1-1; TRBD1 is a possible D gene (5 bases). The CDR3 loop reads CASSLGHRGAESFF. The CDR3 coding sequence is TGTGCCAGCAGTTTGGGGCACCGCGGGGCTGAATCTTTCTTT.